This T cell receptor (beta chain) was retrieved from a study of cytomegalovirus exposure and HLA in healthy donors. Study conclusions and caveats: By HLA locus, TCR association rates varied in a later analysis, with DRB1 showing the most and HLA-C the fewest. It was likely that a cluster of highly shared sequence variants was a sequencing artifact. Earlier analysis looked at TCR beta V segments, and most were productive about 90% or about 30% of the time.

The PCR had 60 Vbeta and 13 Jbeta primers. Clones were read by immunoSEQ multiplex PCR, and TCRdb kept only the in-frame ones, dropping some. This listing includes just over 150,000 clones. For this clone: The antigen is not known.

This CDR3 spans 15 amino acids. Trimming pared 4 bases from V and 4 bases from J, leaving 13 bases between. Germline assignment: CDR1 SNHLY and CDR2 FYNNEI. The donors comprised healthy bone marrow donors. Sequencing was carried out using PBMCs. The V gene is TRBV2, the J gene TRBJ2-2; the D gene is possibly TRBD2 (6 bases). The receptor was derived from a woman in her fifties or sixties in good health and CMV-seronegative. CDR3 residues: CASSVAGSPTGELFF. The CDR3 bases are TGTGCCAGCAGTGTGGCGGGGAGCCCCACCGGGGAGCTGTTTTTT. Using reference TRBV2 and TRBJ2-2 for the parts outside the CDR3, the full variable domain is EPEVTQTPSHQVTQMGQEVILRCVPISNHLYFYWYRQILGQKVEFLVSFYNNEISEKSEIFDDQFSVERPDGSNFTLKIRSTKLEDSAMYFCASSVAGSPTGELFFGEGSRLTVL.